These T cell receptor beta chains were read from a single sample in a study of somatic mutations in cytotoxic T cells in rheumatoid arthritis. Using immunoSEQ multiplex PCR, the repertoire was profiled, and TCRdb retains in-frame clones only, with some absent. The data show 20,000 or so clones, approximately 75% seen once. Sequences were obtained from CD8+ T cells sorted from blood. These receptors originate from an adult with rheumatoid arthritis. Each CDR3 is given with its conserved first and last residue. D genes are given only for firm matches. The listing skips clone size in some rows; elsewhere it reads once, few, many or a size class.

clone size	V gene	D gene	J gene	CDR3 DNA	CDR3 protein
NA	TRBV15	TRBD2	TRBJ2-1	TGTGCCACCAGGACTCTAGCGGGGCCCTCAAGGGAGCAGTTCTTC	CATRTLAGPSREQFF
NA	TRBV15	NA	TRBJ2-7	TGTGCCACCAGGGTACAGGGCACCTTGGACGAGCAGTACTTC	CATRVQGTLDEQYF
NA	TRBV7-2	TRBD2	TRBJ2-7	TGTGCCAGCAGCTGGAGGACTAGCGGGAGCGGCCCATACGAGCAGTACTTC	CASSWRTSGSGPYEQYF
NA	TRBV28	TRBD1	TRBJ2-7	TGTGCCAGCAGCCAGACAGGGTACGAGCAGTACTTC	CASSQTGYEQYF
once	TRBV11-3	TRBD2	TRBJ2-1	TGTGCCAGCAGCTCCACTAGCGGGAGGGCCAATGAGCAGTTCTTC	CASSSTSGRANEQFF
NA	TRBV4-3	NA	TRBJ2-7	TGCGCCAGCAGCCAAGATCGTCCCAGGGCAGGTTACGAGCAGTACTTC	CASSQDRPRAGYEQYF
NA	TRBV7-9	NA	TRBJ1-2	TGTGCCAGCAGCAACCTACCGGGACACACCTTC	CASSNLPGHTF
NA	TRBV27	NA	TRBJ2-5	TGTGCCAGCAGTCTCACCCCCCAGCCGCAAGAGACCCAGTACTTC	CASSLTPQPQETQYF
once	TRBV28	NA	TRBJ2-2	TGTGCCAGCAGTTTACCGGGAGTTGACACCGGGGAGCTGTTTTTT	CASSLPGVDTGELFF
few	TRBV15	NA	TRBJ1-4	TGTGCCACCAGCAGAGAGACAGAATCTGAAAAACTGTTTTTT	CATSRETESEKLFF
NA	TRBV9	NA	TRBJ2-1	TGTGCCAGCAGTCGGGGGTCAGGCAATGAGCAGTTCTTC	CASSRGSGNEQFF
NA	TRBV7-9	NA	TRBJ2-1	TGTGCCAGCAGCTTACCTTCGGCCATCGTAGTCGGCAATGAGCAGTTCTTC	CASSLPSAIVVGNEQFF
NA	TRBV9	TRBD2	TRBJ2-7	TGTGCCAGCAGCGCCGGCGGGGGGAGCTCCTACGAGCAGTACTTC	CASSAGGGSSYEQYF
NA	TRBV2	TRBD1	TRBJ2-7	TGTGCCAGCAAAAGGGTGCCGGGACAGCCCTCCCTCGAGCAGTACTTC	CASKRVPGQPSLEQYF
NA	TRBV11-3	NA	TRBJ2-7	TGTGCCAGCAGCTTAGGGACGGCCGAGCAGTACTTC	CASSLGTAEQYF
NA	TRBV19	TRBD1	TRBJ1-5	TGTGCCAGTATCGACCCCCGGGACAGACATAGCAATCAGCCCCAGCATTTT	CASIDPRDRHSNQPQHF
NA	TRBV6-1	TRBD2	TRBJ2-5	TGTGCCAGCAGTGATAAGGGACTAGCGGGATATGGGGCGGAGACCCAGTACTTC	CASSDKGLAGYGAETQYF
few	TRBV4-1	TRBD1	TRBJ1-6	TGCGCCAGCAGCCAAGATTCGGGACAGGGCTTCTCACCCCTCCACTTT	CASSQDSGQGFSPLHF
NA	TRBV14	NA	TRBJ1-6	TGTGCCAGCAGCCAAGCAGGTCCATATAATTCACCCCTCCACTTT	CASSQAGPYNSPLHF
NA	TRBV7-2	NA	TRBJ2-3	TGTGCCAGCAGCTTAGCACTTATATTGGCGGCTGACACAGATACGCAGTATTTT	CASSLALILAADTDTQYF
NA	TRBV9	NA	TRBJ2-5	TGTGCCAGCAGCGTAGGAATGGTGGGGCCGGAGACCCAGTACTTC	CASSVGMVGPETQYF
NA	TRBV14	TRBD2	TRBJ2-5	TGTGCCAGCAGCCCCCCTAGCGGGAGTCAAGAGACCCAGTACTTC	CASSPPSGSQETQYF
NA	TRBV7-8	NA	TRBJ2-7	TGTGCCAGCAGCTTTGGGCCGAGCTACGAGCAGTACTTC	CASSFGPSYEQYF